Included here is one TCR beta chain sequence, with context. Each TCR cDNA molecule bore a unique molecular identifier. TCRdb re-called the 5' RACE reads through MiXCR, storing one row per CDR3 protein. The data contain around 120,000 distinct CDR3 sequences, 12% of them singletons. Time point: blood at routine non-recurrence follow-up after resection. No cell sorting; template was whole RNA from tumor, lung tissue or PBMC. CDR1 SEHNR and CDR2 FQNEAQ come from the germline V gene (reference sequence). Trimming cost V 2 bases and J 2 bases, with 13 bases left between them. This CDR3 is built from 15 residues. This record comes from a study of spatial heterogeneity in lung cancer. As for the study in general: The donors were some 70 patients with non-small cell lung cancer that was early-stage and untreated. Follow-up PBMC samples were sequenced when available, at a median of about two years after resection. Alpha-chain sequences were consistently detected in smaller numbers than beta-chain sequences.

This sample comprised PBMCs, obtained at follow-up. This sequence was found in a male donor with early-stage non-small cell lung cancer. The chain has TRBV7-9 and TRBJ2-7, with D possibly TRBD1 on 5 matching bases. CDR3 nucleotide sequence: TGTGCCAGCAGCTTAATGGCAGGGCCCGCCTACGAGCAGTACTTC. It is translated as CASSLMAGPAYEQYF.